This T cell receptor beta chain was retrieved from a study of CD8+ T cells in alopecia areata. Study information: A 6-month period off drug followed tofacitinib, which lasted 6 to 18 months. Whole-study results and caveats: In lesional scalp, particularly from alopecia totalis/universalis, clonality was higher than in normal scalp.

Extracted RNA was reverse transcribed, and the resulting cDNA served as sequencing template. Clones were sequenced by immunoSEQ multiplex PCR, and TCRdb holds only the in-frame ones, with some missing. The table includes roughly 180,000 clones, roughly 60% detected once. Alopecia areata patients provided lesional scalp punch biopsies and peripheral blood, both collected for the study. This CDR3 contains 11 residues. Germline V CDR1 and CDR2: SQVTM, ANQGSEA. Deletions cut 6 bases from V and 11 bases from J, with 16 bases between. For this clone: Its antigen is unknown.

The sequences come from CD4+ T cells sorted from blood, collected at week 0. The gene calls are TRBV29-1 and TRBJ1-1; weak D call: TRBD1 (6 bases). The sequence was obtained from a human donor with alopecia areata. CDR3: CSVRPGERAFF. CDR3 nucleotides: TGCAGCGTCAGGCCAGGGGAGAGGGCTTTCTTT.